This T cell receptor (beta chain) was observed in a study of T-cell reconstitution after alpha-beta-depleted transplantation in children. Unique molecular identifiers were incorporated when the TCRbeta library was constructed. One entry per CDR3 protein, called by TCRdb with MiXCR from the PCR reads. The data show about 230,000 distinct CDR3 sequences, with roughly a tenth seen just once and approximately 5% held by the top ten. This clonotype was observed a few times. The V gene's germline CDR1 is MNHEY and CDR2 SVGAGI. V was pared by 4 bases and J by 7 bases, with 8 bases of the junction left unmatched. The CDR3 runs to 15 residues.

The TCR comes from a human donor who donated a stem cell graft to a child with SCID. The material was PBMCs from the stem cell graft donor, obtained from the stem cell graft. The chain joins TRBV6-5 to TRBJ1-4; 8 bases match TRBD1. CDR3 sequence: CASSSRGRVSEKLFF. CDR3 bases: TGTGCCAGCAGTTCCAGGGGGCGCGTGAGTGAAAAACTGTTTTTT.